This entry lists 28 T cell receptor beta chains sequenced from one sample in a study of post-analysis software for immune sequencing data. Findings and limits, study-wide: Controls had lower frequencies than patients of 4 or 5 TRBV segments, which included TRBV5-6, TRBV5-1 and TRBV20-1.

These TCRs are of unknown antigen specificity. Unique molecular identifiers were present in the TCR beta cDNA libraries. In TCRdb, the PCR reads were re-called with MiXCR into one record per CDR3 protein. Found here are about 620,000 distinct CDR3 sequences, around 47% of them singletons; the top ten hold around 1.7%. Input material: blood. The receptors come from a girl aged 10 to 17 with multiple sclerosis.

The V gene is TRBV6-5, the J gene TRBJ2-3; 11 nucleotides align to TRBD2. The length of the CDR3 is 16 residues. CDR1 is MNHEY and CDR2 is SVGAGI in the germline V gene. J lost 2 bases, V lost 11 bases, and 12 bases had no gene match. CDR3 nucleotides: TGTGCCGCGGGGACAGCTAGCGGGGGGCACACAGATACGCAGTATTTT. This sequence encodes CAAGTASGGHTDTQYF.

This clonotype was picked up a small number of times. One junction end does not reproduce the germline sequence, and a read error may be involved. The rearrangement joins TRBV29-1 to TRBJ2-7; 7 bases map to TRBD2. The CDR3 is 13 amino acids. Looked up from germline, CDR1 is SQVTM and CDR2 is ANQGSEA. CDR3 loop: CSVAGGSSYGQYF. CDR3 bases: TGCAGCGTGGCCGGGGGGAGCTCCTACGGGCAGTACTTC.

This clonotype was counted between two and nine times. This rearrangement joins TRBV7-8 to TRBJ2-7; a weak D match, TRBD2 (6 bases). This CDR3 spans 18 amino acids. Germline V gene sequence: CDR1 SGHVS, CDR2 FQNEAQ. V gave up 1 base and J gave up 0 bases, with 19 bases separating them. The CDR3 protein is CASSLGVRDPRGSYEQYF. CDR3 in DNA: TGTGCCAGCAGCTTAGGGGTGCGGGACCCCCGGGGCTCCTACGAGCAGTACTTC.

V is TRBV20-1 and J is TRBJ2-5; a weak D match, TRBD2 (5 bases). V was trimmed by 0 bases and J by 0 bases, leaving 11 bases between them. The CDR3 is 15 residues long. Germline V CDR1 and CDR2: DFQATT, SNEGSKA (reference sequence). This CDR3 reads CSAREADRDQETQYF. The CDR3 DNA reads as TGCAGTGCTAGAGAAGCGGATAGAGACCAAGAGACCCAGTACTTC.

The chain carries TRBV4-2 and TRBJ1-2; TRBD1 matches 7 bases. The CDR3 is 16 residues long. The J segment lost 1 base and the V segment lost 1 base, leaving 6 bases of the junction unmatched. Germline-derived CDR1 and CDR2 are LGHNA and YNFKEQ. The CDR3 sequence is CASSQGVRDSNYGYTF. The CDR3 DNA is TGTGCCAGCAGCCAAGGAGTAAGGGACAGTAACTATGGCTACACCTTC.

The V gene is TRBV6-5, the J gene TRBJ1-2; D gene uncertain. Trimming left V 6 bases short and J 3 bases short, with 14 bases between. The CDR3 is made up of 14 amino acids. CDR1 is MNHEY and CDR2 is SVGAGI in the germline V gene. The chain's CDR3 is CASRPGMPDYGYTF. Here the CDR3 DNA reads TGTGCCAGCAGACCCGGGATGCCAGACTATGGCTACACCTTC.

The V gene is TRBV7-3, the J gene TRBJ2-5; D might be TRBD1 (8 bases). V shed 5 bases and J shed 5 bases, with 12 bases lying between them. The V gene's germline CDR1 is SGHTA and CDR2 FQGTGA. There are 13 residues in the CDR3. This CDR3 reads CASSDRGGETQYF. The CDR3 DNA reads TGTGCCAGCAGCGACAGGGGAGGGGAGACCCAGTACTTC.

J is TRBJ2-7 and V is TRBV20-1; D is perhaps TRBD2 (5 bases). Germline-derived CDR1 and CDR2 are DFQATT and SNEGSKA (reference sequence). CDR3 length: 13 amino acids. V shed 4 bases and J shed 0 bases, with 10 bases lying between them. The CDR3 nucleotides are TGCAGTGCTATCCCACGGGACTCCTACGAGCAGTACTTC. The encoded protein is CSAIPRDSYEQYF.

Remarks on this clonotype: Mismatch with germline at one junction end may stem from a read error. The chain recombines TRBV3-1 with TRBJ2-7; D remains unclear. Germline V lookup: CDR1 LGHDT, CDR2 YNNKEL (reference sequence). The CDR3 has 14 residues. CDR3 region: CVSSYAGSSYEQYF. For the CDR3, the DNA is TGTGTCAGCAGCTACGCAGGATCCTCCTACGAGCAGTACTTC.

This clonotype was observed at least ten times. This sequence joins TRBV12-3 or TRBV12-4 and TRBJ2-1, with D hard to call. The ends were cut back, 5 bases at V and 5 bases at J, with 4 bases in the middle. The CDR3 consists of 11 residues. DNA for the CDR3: TGTGCCAGCAGTCCTCACAATGAGCAGTTCTTC. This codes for CASSPHNEQFF.

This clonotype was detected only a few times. The CDR3 loop reads CSANDLAGGRENIQYF. The CDR3 coding sequence is TGCAGTGCGAACGATCTAGCGGGGGGGCGTGAAAACATTCAGTACTTC. This chain uses TRBV20-1 with TRBJ2-4; 12 bases map to TRBD2. Trimming cost V 6 bases and J 5 bases; bases outside gene matches: 11. The CDR3 totals 16 residues. The germline gives CDR1 DFQATT, CDR2 SNEGSKA (reference sequence).

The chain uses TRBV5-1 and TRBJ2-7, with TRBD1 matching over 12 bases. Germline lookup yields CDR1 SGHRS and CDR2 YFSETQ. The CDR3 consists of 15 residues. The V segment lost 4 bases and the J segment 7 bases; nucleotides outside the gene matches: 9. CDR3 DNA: TGCGCCAGCAGCCTCCAGGGACAGGGGGCGGCTGAGCAGTACTTC. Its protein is CASSLQGQGAAEQYF.

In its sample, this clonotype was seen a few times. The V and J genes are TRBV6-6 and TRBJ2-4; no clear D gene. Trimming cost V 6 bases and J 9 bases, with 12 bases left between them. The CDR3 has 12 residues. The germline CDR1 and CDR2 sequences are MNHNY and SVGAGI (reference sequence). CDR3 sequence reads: CASRLPGGIQYF. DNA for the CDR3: TGTGCCAGCAGATTACCCGGTGGCATTCAGTACTTC.

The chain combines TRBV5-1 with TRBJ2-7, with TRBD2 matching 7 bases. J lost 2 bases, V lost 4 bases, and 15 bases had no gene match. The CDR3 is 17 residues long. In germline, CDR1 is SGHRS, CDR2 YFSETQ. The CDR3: CASSPSPSGGRTYEQYF. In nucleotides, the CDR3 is TGCGCCAGCAGCCCCAGCCCTAGCGGAGGGAGGACCTACGAGCAGTACTTC.

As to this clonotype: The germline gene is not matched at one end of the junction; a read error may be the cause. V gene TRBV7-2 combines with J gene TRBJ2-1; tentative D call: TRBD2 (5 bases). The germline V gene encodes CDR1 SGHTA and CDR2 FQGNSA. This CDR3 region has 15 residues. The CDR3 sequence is CASSSASDSYNKQFF. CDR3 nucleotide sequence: TGTGCCAGCAGCTCAGCTTCGGACTCCTACAATAAGCAGTTCTTC.

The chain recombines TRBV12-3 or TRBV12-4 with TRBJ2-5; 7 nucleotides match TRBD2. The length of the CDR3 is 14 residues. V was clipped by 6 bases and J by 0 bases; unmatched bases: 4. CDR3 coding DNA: TGTGCCAGCAGCGCTAGCGGTTACCAAGAGACCCAGTACTTC. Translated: CASSASGYQETQYF.

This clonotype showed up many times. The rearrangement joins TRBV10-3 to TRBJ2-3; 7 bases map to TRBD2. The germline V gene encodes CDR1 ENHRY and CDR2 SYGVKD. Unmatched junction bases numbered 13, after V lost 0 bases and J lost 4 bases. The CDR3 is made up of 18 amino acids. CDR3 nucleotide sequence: TGTGCCATCAGTGAGTCGATTCGGAGCGGGGTAAAAGCAGATACGCAGTATTTT. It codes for CAISESIRSGVKADTQYF.

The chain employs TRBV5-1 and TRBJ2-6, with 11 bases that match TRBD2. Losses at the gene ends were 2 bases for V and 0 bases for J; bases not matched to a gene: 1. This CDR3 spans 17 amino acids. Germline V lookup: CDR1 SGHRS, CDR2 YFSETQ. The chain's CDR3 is CASSFTSGGSGANVLTF. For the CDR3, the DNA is TGCGCCAGCAGCTTTACTAGCGGGGGCTCTGGGGCCAACGTCCTGACTTTC.

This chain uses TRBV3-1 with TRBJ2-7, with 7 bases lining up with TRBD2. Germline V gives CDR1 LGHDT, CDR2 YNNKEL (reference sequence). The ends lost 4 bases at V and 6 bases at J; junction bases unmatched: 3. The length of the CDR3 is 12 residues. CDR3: CASSRGGREQYF. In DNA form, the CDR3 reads TGTGCCAGCAGCCGCGGGGGTCGCGAGCAGTACTTC.

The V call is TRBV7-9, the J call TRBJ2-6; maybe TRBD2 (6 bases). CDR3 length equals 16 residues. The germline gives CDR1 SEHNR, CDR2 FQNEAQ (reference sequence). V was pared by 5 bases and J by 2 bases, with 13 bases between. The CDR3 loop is CASSRPSGAGANVLTF. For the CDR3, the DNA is TGTGCCAGCAGCCGACCCTCGGGAGCTGGGGCCAACGTCCTGACTTTC.

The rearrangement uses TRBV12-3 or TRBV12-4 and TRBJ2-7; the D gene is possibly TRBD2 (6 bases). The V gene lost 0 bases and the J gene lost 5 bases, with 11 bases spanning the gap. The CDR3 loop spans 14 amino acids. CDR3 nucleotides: TGTGCCAGCAGTTTAGCGGGAGGTAGAAACGAGCAGTACTTC. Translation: CASSLAGGRNEQYF.

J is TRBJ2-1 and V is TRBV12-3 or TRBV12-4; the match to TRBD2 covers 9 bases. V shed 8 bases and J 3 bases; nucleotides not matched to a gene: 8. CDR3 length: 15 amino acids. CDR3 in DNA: TGTGCCAGCTTTAGGGGACTAGCTAGCTACAATGAGCAGTTCTTC. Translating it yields CASFRGLASYNEQFF.

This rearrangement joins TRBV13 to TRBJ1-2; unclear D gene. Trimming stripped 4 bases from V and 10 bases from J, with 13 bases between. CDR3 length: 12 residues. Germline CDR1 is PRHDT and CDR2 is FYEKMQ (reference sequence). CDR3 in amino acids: CASSSAKVHYTF. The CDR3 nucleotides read TGTGCCAGCAGCTCCGCCAAGGTCCACTACACCTTC.

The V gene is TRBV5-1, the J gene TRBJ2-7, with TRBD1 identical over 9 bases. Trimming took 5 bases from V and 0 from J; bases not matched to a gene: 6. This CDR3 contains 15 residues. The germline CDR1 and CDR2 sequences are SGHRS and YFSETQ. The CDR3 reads CASRRDRGSSYEQYF. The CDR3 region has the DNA TGCGCCAGCAGACGTGACAGGGGGAGCTCCTACGAGCAGTACTTC.

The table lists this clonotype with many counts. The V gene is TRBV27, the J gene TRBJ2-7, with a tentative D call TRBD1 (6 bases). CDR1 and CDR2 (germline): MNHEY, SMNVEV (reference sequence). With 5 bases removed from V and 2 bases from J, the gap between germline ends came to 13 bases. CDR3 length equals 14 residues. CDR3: CASSPGQTTYEQYF. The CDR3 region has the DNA TGTGCCAGCAGTCCAGGACAGACGACCTACGAGCAGTACTTC.

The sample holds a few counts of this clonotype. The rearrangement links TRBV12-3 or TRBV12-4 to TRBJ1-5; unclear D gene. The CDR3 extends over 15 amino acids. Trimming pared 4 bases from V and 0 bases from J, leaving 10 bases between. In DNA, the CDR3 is TGTGCCAGCAGTTCCGGCGCGGATAGCAATCAGCCCCAGCATTTT. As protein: CASSSGADSNQPQHF.

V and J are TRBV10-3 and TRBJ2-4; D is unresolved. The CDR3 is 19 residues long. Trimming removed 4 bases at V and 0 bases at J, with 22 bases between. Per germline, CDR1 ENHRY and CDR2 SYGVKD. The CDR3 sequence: CAISGEPSYSSLAKNIQYF. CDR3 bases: TGTGCCATCAGTGGAGAACCCTCTTACTCGTCCTTAGCCAAAAACATTCAGTACTTC.

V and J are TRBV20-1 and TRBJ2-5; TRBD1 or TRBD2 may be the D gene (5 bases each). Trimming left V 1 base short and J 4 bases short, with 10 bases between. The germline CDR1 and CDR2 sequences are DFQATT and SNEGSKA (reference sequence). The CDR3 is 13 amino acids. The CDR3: CSARVSGTETQYF. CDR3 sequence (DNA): TGCAGTGCTAGAGTGTCAGGGACAGAGACCCAGTACTTC.